The 24 T cell receptor beta chains below were found in one sample sequenced in a study of STAT3 mutations in large granular lymphocyte leukemia. Clones were read by immunoSEQ multiplex PCR, and TCRdb kept only the in-frame ones, dropping some. Of about 2,600 clones listed, 25% to 40% are singletons. Findings and caveats of the study: In T-cell large granular lymphocyte leukemia, about half of patients showed multiple immunodominant subclonotypes.

The antigens for these receptors are not known. Source material: PBMCs. The source of these receptors is a human donor with T large granular lymphocyte leukemia. Some clones in this sample may be carry-over from other donors' samples.

The J gene is TRBJ1-2, the V gene TRBV4-2; 9 bases align to TRBD1. CDR3 size: 17 residues. Looked up from germline, CDR1 is LGHNA and CDR2 is YNFKEQ. V was clipped by 1 base and J by 4 bases; unmatched bases: 10. CDR3: CASSQASGQGEVYGYTF. As DNA, the CDR3 is TGTGCCAGCAGCCAAGCTTCGGGACAGGGTGAGGTCTATGGCTACACCTTC.

This chain joins TRBV18 and TRBJ2-7; 9 bases match TRBD2. The germline V gene has CDR1 KGHSH and CDR2 LQKENI. The junction had 17 bases not matched to a gene; V was cut back by 2 bases and J by 6 bases. The CDR3 runs 18 residues. CDR3 region: CASSPRMGGEAGGIEQYF. The CDR3 DNA sequence: TGTGCCAGCTCACCAAGGATGGGAGGCGAAGCGGGAGGTATCGAGCAGTACTTC. Combining the CDR3 with reference TRBV18 and TRBJ2-7 gives the whole variable domain NAGVMQNPRHLVRRRGQEARLRCSPMKGHSHVYWYRQLPEEGLKFMVYLQKENIIDESGMPKERFSAEFPKEGPSILRIQQVVRGDSAAYFCASSPRMGGEAGGIEQYFGPGTRLTVT.

V and J are TRBV30 and TRBJ2-1; unclear D gene. With 2 bases removed from V and 13 bases from J, the gap between germline ends came to 18 bases. CDR3 size: 13 residues. CDR1 is GTSNPN and CDR2 is SVGIG in the germline V gene (reference sequence). CDR3: CAWSPPLISNQFF. The CDR3 DNA sequence: TGTGCCTGGAGTCCCCCATTGATAAGCAACCAGTTCTTC.

The rearrangement links TRBV5-5 to TRBJ1-2; the match to TRBD1 covers 11 bases. V gave up 2 bases and J gave up 5 bases; unmatched junction bases: 2. CDR1 is SGHKS and CDR2 is YYEKEE in the germline V gene (reference sequence). The CDR3 is 14 amino acids. CDR3 in DNA: TGTGCCAGCAGCTTAGGACAGGGGGCGTATGGCTACACCTTC. It specifies CASSLGQGAYGYTF.

This clone was counted a few times. The genes are TRBV29-1 and TRBJ2-7; 11 bases align to TRBD2. After removal of 6 bases from V and 3 bases from J, the junction contained 4 bases not matched to a gene. Germline V gives CDR1 SQVTM, CDR2 ANQGSEA. This CDR3 is 13 amino acids long. CDR3 in amino acids: CSVGTSGGYEQYF. The CDR3 coding sequence is TGCAGCGTCGGGACTAGCGGAGGCTACGAGCAGTACTTC.

V gene TRBV30 combines with J gene TRBJ1-2, with D possibly TRBD1 on 6 matching bases. The CDR3 extends over 13 amino acids. Germline loops: CDR1 GTSNPN, CDR2 SVGIG (reference sequence). Trimming shortened V by 2 bases and J by 2 bases, and 9 bases separated the two germline ends. CDR3 loop: CAWSQQGNYGYTF. As DNA, the CDR3 is TGTGCCTGGAGTCAGCAGGGGAACTATGGCTACACCTTC. Looking up the rest from reference TRBV30 and TRBJ1-2 gives the full variable domain: SQTIHQWPATLVQPVGSPLSLECTVEGTSNPNLYWYRQAAGRGLQLLFYSVGIGQISSEVPQNLSASRPQDRQFILSSKKLLLSDSGFYLCAWSQQGNYGYTFGSGTRLTVV.

This clone was seen only once. The rearrangement links TRBV29-1 to TRBJ1-3; 10 bases fit TRBD1. This CDR3 comprises 14 residues. Germline CDR1 SQVTM, CDR2 ANQGSEA. With 4 bases clipped from V and 2 bases from J, the junction kept 2 bases outside the gene matches. In DNA form, the CDR3 reads TGCAGCGTTGGTGGGACAGGGGCTGGAAACACCATATATTTT. Amino acids: CSVGGTGAGNTIYF.

The CDR3 loop is CASSQLAVGELFF. In DNA, the CDR3 is TGCGCCAGCAGCCAACTAGCGGTCGGGGAGCTGTTTTTT. V and J are TRBV4-1 and TRBJ2-2, with 7 bases aligning to TRBD2. The CDR3 covers 13 residues. Germline V lookup: CDR1 MGHRA, CDR2 YSYEKL. Unmatched junction bases numbered 1, after V lost 2 bases and J lost 7 bases.

V is TRBV5-6 and J is TRBJ1-1; TRBD1 is a possible D gene (5 bases). Per the germline V gene, CDR1 is SGHDT and CDR2 is YYEEEE. The CDR3 sequence is 17 residues long. V was clipped by 0 bases and J by 4 bases, with 19 bases between them. The CDR3 bases are TGTGCCAGCAGCTTGGAGGGTCGGGGGATGGGGATCACTGAAGCTTTCTTT. It translates to CASSLEGRGMGITEAFF.

The genes are TRBV5-4 and TRBJ2-7; 10 nucleotides match TRBD1. This CDR3 spans 14 amino acids. After removal of 4 bases from V and 5 bases from J, the junction contained 6 bases not matched to a gene. Per the germline V gene, CDR1 is SGHNT and CDR2 is YYREEE (reference sequence). Here the CDR3 reads CASSPGQGEHEQYF. The CDR3 DNA follows: TGTGCCAGCAGCCCCGGACAGGGGGAACACGAGCAGTACTTC.

The chain recombines TRBV5-4 with TRBJ2-2, with D maybe TRBD1 (5 bases). This CDR3 is 15 amino acids long. V lost 4 bases to trimming and J lost 2 bases, with 12 bases between them. CDR1 is SGHNT and CDR2 is YYREEE in the germline V gene (reference sequence). The CDR3 DNA is TGTGCCAGCAGCAACCCGACAGAAAACACCGGGGAGCTGTTTTTT. It specifies CASSNPTENTGELFF.

This clone has a handful of counts. The chain combines TRBV5-1 with TRBJ1-2; TRBD1 matches at 8 bases. Germline CDR1 reads SGHRS; CDR2 reads YFSETQ. Trimming cost V 0 bases and J 5 bases; bases outside gene matches: 6. The CDR3 consists of 15 residues. CDR3: CASSLVTGGSYGYTF. The CDR3 nucleotides read TGCGCCAGCAGCTTGGTTACAGGGGGATCATATGGCTACACCTTC.

This clone was seen a handful of times. J is TRBJ1-1 and V is TRBV9; a weak D match, TRBD1 (6 bases). There are 14 residues in the CDR3. Germline V lookup: CDR1 SGDLS, CDR2 YYNGEE. V lost 1 base and J 4 bases, leaving 11 bases between the germline ends. In nucleotides, the CDR3 is TGTGCCAGCAGCGTACTACCCAGGGGCACTGAAGCTTTCTTT. Amino acids: CASSVLPRGTEAFF.

J is TRBJ2-6 and V is TRBV5-1; 7 nucleotides match TRBD1. CDR1 and CDR2 from the germline V gene are SGHRS and YFSETQ. The J segment lost 4 bases and the V segment lost 3 bases, leaving 4 bases of the junction unmatched. This CDR3 spans 15 amino acids. As DNA, the CDR3 is TGCGCCAGCAGCTCCACAGGGGTCGGGGCCAACGTCCTGACTTTC. This gives the protein CASSSTGVGANVLTF.

The V and J genes are TRBV30 and TRBJ1-6, with D tentatively TRBD1 (6 bases). The CDR3 consists of 14 residues. Germline CDR1 reads GTSNPN; CDR2 reads SVGIG (reference sequence). The V end was cut by 7 bases, the J end by 7 bases, with 17 bases between. CDR3 coding DNA: TGTGCCTCTCACAGGGAGAAGGGAAATTCACCCCTCCACTTT. As protein: CASHREKGNSPLHF. The whole variable domain, filled in from reference TRBV30 and TRBJ1-6, reads SQTIHQWPATLVQPVGSPLSLECTVEGTSNPNLYWYRQAAGRGLQLLFYSVGIGQISSEVPQNLSASRPQDRQFILSSKKLLLSDSGFYLCASHREKGNSPLHFGNGTRLTVT.

The V and J genes are TRBV18 and TRBJ2-1, with TRBD1 identical over 12 bases. This CDR3 comprises 17 residues. V dropped 2 bases and J dropped 7; count of bases not matched to a gene: 9. CDR1 and CDR2 from the germline V gene are KGHSH and LQKENI. The CDR3 DNA reads TGTGCCAGCTCACCATCCCCGGGACAGGGGGCGAAAAATGAGCAGTTCTTC. Residues: CASSPSPGQGAKNEQFF.

This sequence joins TRBV18 and TRBJ1-2; D not resolved. The CDR3 sequence is 14 residues long. The V gene's germline CDR1 is KGHSH and CDR2 LQKENI. V was cut by 0 bases and J by 4 bases, with 9 bases left in between. CDR3 nucleotide sequence: TGTGCCAGCTCACCACCTATTATGGGCTATGGCTACACCTTC. Its translation: CASSPPIMGYGYTF.

This clone has just a few counts. The CDR3 sequence: CASSRVAGYYGYTF. CDR3 coding DNA: TGCGCCAGCAGCCGGGTGGCGGGGTACTATGGCTACACCTTC. The chain combines TRBV4-1 with TRBJ1-2; the D is unclear. Trimming cost V 4 bases and J 3 bases, with 12 bases left between them. The germline gives CDR1 MGHRA, CDR2 YSYEKL. The CDR3 totals 14 residues.

By share, this clone ranks as medium-sized. CDR3 in DNA: TGTGCCAGCAGCCTCACAGGGCGCTACGAGCAGTACTTC. This sequence encodes CASSLTGRYEQYF. The chain has TRBV27 and TRBJ2-7; maybe TRBD1 (6 bases). Germline V gene sequence: CDR1 MNHEY, CDR2 SMNVEV (reference sequence). V was cut by 6 bases and J by 3 bases, with 12 bases left in between. CDR3 size: 13 residues.

The V call is TRBV6-5, the J call TRBJ2-7, with 8 bases identical to TRBD1. This CDR3 region has 15 residues. Germline CDR1 is MNHEY and CDR2 is SVGAGI. V gave up 4 bases and J gave up 1 base; unmatched junction bases: 6. CDR3 nucleotide sequence: TGTGCCAGCAGTTCCTCAGGGGGCGCGTCCTACGAGCAGTACTTC. The encoded protein is CASSSSGGASYEQYF.

This clone occurred once. This chain links TRBV5-1 with TRBJ2-5; 7 bases map to TRBD2. The V gene's germline CDR1 is SGHRS and CDR2 YFSETQ. This CDR3 region has 15 residues. V dropped 1 base and J dropped 5; count of bases not matched to a gene: 8. CDR3 amino acids: CASSLSGNSGETQYF. CDR3 DNA: TGCGCCAGCAGCTTGAGCGGGAACTCCGGGGAGACCCAGTACTTC.

The chain is built from TRBV30 and TRBJ2-7; D possibly corresponds to TRBD2 (7 bases). CDR1 is GTSNPN, CDR2 SVGIG, per germline (reference sequence). V lost 5 bases to trimming and J lost 1 base, with 15 bases between them. The CDR3 spans 14 residues. The CDR3 loop reads CAWEEGGGSYEQYF. CDR3 DNA sequence: TGTGCCTGGGAAGAGGGGGGAGGGTCCTACGAGCAGTACTTC.

In this sample, this clone turned up a few times. The rearrangement uses TRBV30 and TRBJ2-3; 10 bases fit TRBD2. CDR1 is GTSNPN and CDR2 is SVGIG in the germline V gene (reference sequence). V shed 0 bases, J shed 1 base, and the junction held 7 bases outside the gene matches. The CDR3 consists of 17 residues. The CDR3 reads CAWSVHIAGGRTDTQYF. DNA for the CDR3: TGTGCCTGGAGTGTACATATAGCGGGAGGCCGCACAGATACGCAGTATTTT.

This chain connects TRBV7-8 to TRBJ2-7, with 8 positions matching TRBD2. Germline V CDR1 and CDR2: SGHVS, FQNEAQ. The CDR3 covers 17 residues. Losses at the gene ends were 1 base for V and 4 bases for J; bases not matched to a gene: 12. CDR3 loop: CASSLGTSGRGGYEQYF. CDR3 DNA: TGTGCCAGCAGCTTAGGAACCTCGGGACGGGGGGGGTACGAGCAGTACTTC.